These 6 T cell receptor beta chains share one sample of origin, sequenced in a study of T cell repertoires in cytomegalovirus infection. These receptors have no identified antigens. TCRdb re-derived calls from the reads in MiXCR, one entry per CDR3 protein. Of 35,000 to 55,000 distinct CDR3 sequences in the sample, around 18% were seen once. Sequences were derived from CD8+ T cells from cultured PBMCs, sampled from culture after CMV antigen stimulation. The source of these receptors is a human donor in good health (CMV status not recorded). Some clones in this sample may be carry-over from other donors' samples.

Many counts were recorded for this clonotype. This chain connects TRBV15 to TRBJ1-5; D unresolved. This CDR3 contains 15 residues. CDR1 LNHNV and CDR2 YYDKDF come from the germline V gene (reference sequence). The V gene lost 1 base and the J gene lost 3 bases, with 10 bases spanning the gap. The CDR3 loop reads CATSRGTRNNQPQHF. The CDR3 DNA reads TGTGCCACCAGCAGAGGAACACGTAACAATCAGCCCCAGCATTTT.

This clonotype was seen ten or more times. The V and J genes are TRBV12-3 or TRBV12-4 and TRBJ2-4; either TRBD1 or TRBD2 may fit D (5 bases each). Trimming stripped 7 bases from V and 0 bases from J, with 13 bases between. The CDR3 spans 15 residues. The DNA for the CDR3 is TGTGCCAGCAATAGGGACGGGGTAGCCAAAAACATTCAGTACTTC. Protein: CASNRDGVAKNIQYF.

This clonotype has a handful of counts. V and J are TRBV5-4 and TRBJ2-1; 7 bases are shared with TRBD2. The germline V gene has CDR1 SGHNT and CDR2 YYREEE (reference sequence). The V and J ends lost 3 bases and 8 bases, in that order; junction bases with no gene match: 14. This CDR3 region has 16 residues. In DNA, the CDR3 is TGTGCCAGCAGCTACTACGGACTCGCGAGCGGGGATGAGCAGTTCTTC. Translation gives CASSYYGLASGDEQFF.

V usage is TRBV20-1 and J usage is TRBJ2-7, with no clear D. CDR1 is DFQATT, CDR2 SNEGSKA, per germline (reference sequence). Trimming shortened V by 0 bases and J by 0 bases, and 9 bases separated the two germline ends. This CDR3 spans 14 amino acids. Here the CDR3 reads CSARDEADSYEQYF. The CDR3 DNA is TGCAGTGCTAGAGATGAGGCAGACTCCTACGAGCAGTACTTC.

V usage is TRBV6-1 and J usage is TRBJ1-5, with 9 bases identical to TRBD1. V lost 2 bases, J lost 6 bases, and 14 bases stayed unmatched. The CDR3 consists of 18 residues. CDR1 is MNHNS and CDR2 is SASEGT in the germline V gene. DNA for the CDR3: TGTGCCAGCAGTGAAAGGGGACAGGGTATCGATGGTCGTCAGCCCCAGCATTTT. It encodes CASSERGQGIDGRQPQHF.

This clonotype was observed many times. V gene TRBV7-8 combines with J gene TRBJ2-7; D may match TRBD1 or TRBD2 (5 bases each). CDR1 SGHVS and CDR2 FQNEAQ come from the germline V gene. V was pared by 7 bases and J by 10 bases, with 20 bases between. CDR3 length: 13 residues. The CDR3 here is CASIPNEGPQQYF. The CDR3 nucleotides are TGTGCCAGCATCCCTAACGAGGGACCTCAACAGTACTTC.